These T cell receptor beta chains were read from a single sample in a study of blood T cell repertoires in COVID-19. Clones were read by immunoSEQ multiplex PCR, and TCRdb kept only the in-frame ones, dropping some. The sample consists of some 500,000 clones, 85% to 90% of them appearing once. The sample consisted of peripheral blood. These receptors were taken from a woman in her 50s with COVID-19, enrolled during active disease. The CDR3 runs from the conserved cysteine through the conserved F or W. The D gene is left open where the match is weak. Clone size is stated in some rows and not others, as once, few, many or a class when expanded.

-	TRBV11-2	TRBJ2-7	TRBD1	TGTGCCAGCAGATCACTCCGGGACAGGGTTCACGAGCAGTACTTC	CASRSLRDRVHEQYF
-	TRBV7-2	TRBJ2-3	TRBD1	TGTGCCAGCAGCCTGGACAGGGCTACTAGCACAGATACGCAGTATTTT	CASSLDRATSTDTQYF
few	TRBV3-1/TRBV3-2	TRBJ2-7	TRBD1	TGTGCCAGCAGCCACGAGACAGGGGAACAGTACTTC	CASSHETGEQYF
-	TRBV5-1	TRBJ2-3	-	TGCGCCAGCAGCCTACGGGGTCAAAAGGGCGAAGATACGCAGTATTTT	CASSLRGQKGEDTQYF
-	TRBV27	TRBJ2-1	-	TGTGCCAGCAGTATCTCCCCCCCTACCAGGGGTTTGCGACTCAATGAGCAGTTCTTC	CASSISPPTRGLRLNEQFF
-	TRBV5-4	TRBJ2-7	TRBD2	TGTGCCAGCAGCTTGGCTATAGCGGGGCGGGGCGAGCAGTACTTC	CASSLAIAGRGEQYF
-	TRBV5-1	TRBJ2-7	-	TGCGCCAGCAGCTTGGGGCGGGCCTTCTCCTACGAGCAGTACTTC	CASSLGRAFSYEQYF
-	TRBV28	TRBJ1-2	TRBD1	TGTGCCAGCAGTTTCGTACAGGGGAGCCATGGCTACACCTTC	CASSFVQGSHGYTF
-	TRBV28	TRBJ2-2	TRBD1	TGTGCCAGCAGGTCAGGGGGCGAGAACACCGGGGAGCTGTTTTTT	CASRSGGENTGELFF
-	TRBV27	TRBJ1-6	-	TGTGCCAGCAGTTCATACACAGGGCAAGAGTCACCCCTCCACTTT	CASSSYTGQESPLHF
-	TRBV18	TRBJ1-2	TRBD1	TGTGCCAGCTCACCGGGACAGGGGCAAGGCTACACCTTC	CASSPGQGQGYTF
-	TRBV30	TRBJ2-1	-	TGTGCCAGCTCCCTTGCGGGGCGTTATGATGAGCAGTTCTTC	CASSLAGRYDEQFF
-	TRBV6-5	TRBJ2-1	TRBD1	TGTGCCAGCACTCCTCTCGGACAGGGAGCTAATGAGCAGTTCTTC	CASTPLGQGANEQFF
-	TRBV7-7	TRBJ2-3	-	TGTGCCAGCAGCCCCCTAGGGCTAGCTTCAGATACGCAGTATTTT	CASSPLGLASDTQYF
-	TRBV6-2/TRBV6-3	TRBJ1-6	TRBD1	TGTGCCAGCAGTCGACCCGGGACAGGAGGTAATTCACCCCTCCACTTT	CASSRPGTGGNSPLHF
-	TRBV7-3	TRBJ2-7	-	TGTGCCAGCAGCTTAGCGGGGCCTAGCTCCTACGAGCAGTACTTC	CASSLAGPSSYEQYF
once	TRBV3-1/TRBV3-2	TRBJ2-3	TRBD1	TGTGCCAGCAGCCAGGGACAGGGGGCAGATACGCAGTATTTT	CASSQGQGADTQYF
once	TRBV6-5	TRBJ1-1	TRBD1	TGTGCCAGCAGTAGCCCCGGGACAGGTGAAGCTTTCTTT	CASSSPGTGEAFF
-	TRBV7-9	TRBJ2-6	-	TGTGCCAGCAGCTCCACAGGGGCCAACGTCCTGACTTTC	CASSSTGANVLTF
-	TRBV9	TRBJ2-7	TRBD1	TGTGCCAGCAGCCTACAGGGGTCGAGCTCCTACGAGCAGTACTTC	CASSLQGSSSYEQYF
-	TRBV5-1	TRBJ1-2	-	TGCGCCAGCAGCTTGGCTCAGGGGTGGAACTATGGCTACACCTTC	CASSLAQGWNYGYTF
-	TRBV28	TRBJ2-2	-	TGTGCCAGCAGTTTCGGGGTAGTCACCGGGGAGCTGTTTTTT	CASSFGVVTGELFF
-	TRBV5-4	TRBJ1-2	TRBD1	TGTGCCAGCAGCCCCACAGGGGCGCGTGGCTACACCTTC	CASSPTGARGYTF
-	TRBV9	TRBJ2-7	-	TGTGCCAGCAGCGTAAGAGGGGGAAACGAGCAGTACTTC	CASSVRGGNEQYF